Listed below are T cell receptor beta chains from one sample, sequenced in a study of T cell responses to AZD1222 COVID-19 vaccine. TCRdb's copy holds only in-frame clones and misses some; the assay was immunoSEQ multiplex PCR. The sample holds about 66,000 clones, 70% to 80% seen once. The sequences come from peripheral blood, collected on day 0 of MenACWY control vaccination. Every receptor here comes from an adult in good health. The CDR3 runs from the conserved cysteine through the conserved F or W. Each record gives: V gene, J gene, clone size, D gene, CDR3 DNA, CDR3 protein. The D gene is left open where the match is weak. Clone size is shown for a subset of rows, as once, few, many or a class of expanded clone.

v_gene: TRBV2; j_gene: TRBJ2-6; abundance: once; d_gene: -; CDR3nt: TGTGCCAGCAGTAGGGGCTCTGGGGCCAACGTCCTGACTTTC; CDR3aa: CASSRGSGANVLTF
v_gene: TRBV10-3; j_gene: TRBJ2-1; abundance: -; d_gene: -; CDR3nt: TGTGCCATCAGTGTCAAAGGGATCTCCTACAATGAGCAGTTCTTC; CDR3aa: CAISVKGISYNEQFF
v_gene: TRBV29-1; j_gene: TRBJ2-5; abundance: -; d_gene: -; CDR3nt: TGCAGCGTTGAAACCTTGAGGTCAGAGACCCAGTACTTC; CDR3aa: CSVETLRSETQYF
v_gene: TRBV27; j_gene: TRBJ1-4; abundance: few; d_gene: TRBD1; CDR3nt: TGTGCCAGCGCACCTGCAGGGGGGCGCGGTTTCTATGAAAAACTGTTTTTT; CDR3aa: CASAPAGGRGFYEKLFF
v_gene: TRBV12-3/TRBV12-4; j_gene: TRBJ2-3; abundance: -; d_gene: -; CDR3nt: TGTGCCAGCAGAAAAGCAGATACGCAGTATTTT; CDR3aa: CASRKADTQYF
v_gene: TRBV5-5; j_gene: TRBJ2-6; abundance: -; d_gene: TRBD1; CDR3nt: TGTGCCAGCAGCCTTCACCCGACAGGGTCGTTTGGGGCCAACGTCCTGACTTTC; CDR3aa: CASSLHPTGSFGANVLTF
v_gene: TRBV11-2; j_gene: TRBJ2-7; abundance: -; d_gene: -; CDR3nt: TGTGCCAGCAGCTCCCTAACGTCCCCCTACGAGCAGTACTTC; CDR3aa: CASSSLTSPYEQYF
v_gene: TRBV7-2; j_gene: TRBJ2-2; abundance: -; d_gene: -; CDR3nt: TGTGCCAGCAGCTTAGCGTCGTTCGGGGAGCTGTTTTTT; CDR3aa: CASSLASFGELFF
v_gene: TRBV19; j_gene: TRBJ1-6; abundance: -; d_gene: TRBD1; CDR3nt: TGTGCCACCGGACAGGGCTTTTCACCCCTCCACTTT; CDR3aa: CATGQGFSPLHF
v_gene: TRBV27; j_gene: TRBJ2-5; abundance: -; d_gene: -; CDR3nt: TGTGCCAGCAGTTTTACCGGGGTTGGGGAGACCCAGTACTTC; CDR3aa: CASSFTGVGETQYF
v_gene: TRBV6-1; j_gene: TRBJ1-2; abundance: -; d_gene: -; CDR3nt: TGTGCCAGCAGCGAAGGAGGCAGATCTAAGTATGGCTACACCTTC; CDR3aa: CASSEGGRSKYGYTF
v_gene: TRBV6-1; j_gene: TRBJ1-2; abundance: -; d_gene: -; CDR3nt: TGTGCCAGCAGTGAAGTTGGACAACCCCGAAACTATGGCTACACCTTC; CDR3aa: CASSEVGQPRNYGYTF
v_gene: TRBV19; j_gene: TRBJ1-2; abundance: -; d_gene: TRBD1; CDR3nt: TGTGCCAGTAGTATCGGACAGGCCAATTGGGAAGGCTACACCTTC; CDR3aa: CASSIGQANWEGYTF
v_gene: TRBV14; j_gene: TRBJ1-3; abundance: -; d_gene: -; CDR3nt: TGTGCCAGCAGCCAAGACCTCTCTGGAAACACCATATATTTT; CDR3aa: CASSQDLSGNTIYF
v_gene: TRBV2; j_gene: TRBJ1-4; abundance: many; d_gene: -; CDR3nt: TGTGCCAGCAGTGCAGGGGCTCTGCTAGCAACTAATGAAAAACTGTTTTTT; CDR3aa: CASSAGALLATNEKLFF
v_gene: TRBV10-1; j_gene: TRBJ2-1; abundance: -; d_gene: TRBD2; CDR3nt: TGCGCCAGCAGTGAGTCGAGCACAGCGGGGTACAATGAGCAGTTCTTC; CDR3aa: CASSESSTAGYNEQFF
v_gene: TRBV5-1; j_gene: TRBJ2-7; abundance: -; d_gene: -; CDR3nt: TGCGCCAGCAGCTTGGTAGGTGGAGGCGGGACGCAATACGAGCAGTACTTC; CDR3aa: CASSLVGGGGTQYEQYF
v_gene: TRBV11-2; j_gene: TRBJ2-1; abundance: -; d_gene: -; CDR3nt: TGTGCCAGCAGCTTAGGTGACAATGAGCAGTTCTTC; CDR3aa: CASSLGDNEQFF
v_gene: TRBV5-5; j_gene: TRBJ1-2; abundance: -; d_gene: -; CDR3nt: TGTGCCAGCAGCTTGGGTCCCAGGGGCCCAGCTAACTATGGCTACACCTTC; CDR3aa: CASSLGPRGPANYGYTF
v_gene: TRBV20-1; j_gene: TRBJ1-2; abundance: -; d_gene: -; CDR3nt: TGCAGTGCGCAGAGTAACTATGGCTACACCTTC; CDR3aa: CSAQSNYGYTF
v_gene: TRBV3-1/TRBV3-2; j_gene: TRBJ2-7; abundance: -; d_gene: TRBD2; CDR3nt: TGTGCCAGCAGCCAAGATGGAAGCGGGAGCCATGGATACGAGCAGTACTTC; CDR3aa: CASSQDGSGSHGYEQYF
v_gene: TRBV28; j_gene: TRBJ1-6; abundance: -; d_gene: -; CDR3nt: TGTGCCAGCAGTACCCAGTTAGTCTCACCCCTCCACTTT; CDR3aa: CASSTQLVSPLHF
v_gene: TRBV28; j_gene: TRBJ1-5; abundance: -; d_gene: -; CDR3nt: TGTGCCAGCAGTTTATACGCCGGAAGTGGTGGCAATCAGCCCCAGCATTTT; CDR3aa: CASSLYAGSGGNQPQHF
v_gene: TRBV6-5; j_gene: TRBJ1-2; abundance: -; d_gene: -; CDR3nt: TGTGCCAGCAGCCCCTCCAGGGCTAACTATGGCTACACCTTC; CDR3aa: CASSPSRANYGYTF
v_gene: TRBV28; j_gene: TRBJ1-1; abundance: -; d_gene: -; CDR3nt: TGTGCCAGCAGTAGTGGGGGCATGTTGAACACTGAAGCTTTCTTT; CDR3aa: CASSSGGMLNTEAFF
v_gene: TRBV18; j_gene: TRBJ1-2; abundance: -; d_gene: -; CDR3nt: TGTGCCAGCTCGCCGAGACAGTCAGATGGCTACACCTTC; CDR3aa: CASSPRQSDGYTF
v_gene: TRBV7-3; j_gene: TRBJ2-7; abundance: -; d_gene: TRBD2; CDR3nt: TGTGCCAGCAGCATCTCGGGGGGGCCCTACGAGCAGTACTTC; CDR3aa: CASSISGGPYEQYF
v_gene: TRBV12-3/TRBV12-4; j_gene: TRBJ2-7; abundance: -; d_gene: TRBD1; CDR3nt: TGTGCCAGCAGTTTGTGGGACAGTGGGGAGCAGTACTTC; CDR3aa: CASSLWDSGEQYF
v_gene: TRBV3-1/TRBV3-2; j_gene: TRBJ1-3; abundance: few; d_gene: -; CDR3nt: TGTGCCAGCAGCCAGAGGGGTTTCGCCGGAAACACCATATATTTT; CDR3aa: CASSQRGFAGNTIYF
v_gene: TRBV1; j_gene: TRBJ2-7; abundance: -; d_gene: -; CDR3nt: TGCACCAGCAGCCAACCCCCTCTGAGCTCCTACGAGCAGTACTTC; CDR3aa: CTSSQPPLSSYEQYF
v_gene: TRBV7-8; j_gene: TRBJ1-2; abundance: -; d_gene: -; CDR3nt: TGTGCCAGCAGCTTAGAACCTCTCACGAGGGATCCCTATGGCTACACCTTC; CDR3aa: CASSLEPLTRDPYGYTF